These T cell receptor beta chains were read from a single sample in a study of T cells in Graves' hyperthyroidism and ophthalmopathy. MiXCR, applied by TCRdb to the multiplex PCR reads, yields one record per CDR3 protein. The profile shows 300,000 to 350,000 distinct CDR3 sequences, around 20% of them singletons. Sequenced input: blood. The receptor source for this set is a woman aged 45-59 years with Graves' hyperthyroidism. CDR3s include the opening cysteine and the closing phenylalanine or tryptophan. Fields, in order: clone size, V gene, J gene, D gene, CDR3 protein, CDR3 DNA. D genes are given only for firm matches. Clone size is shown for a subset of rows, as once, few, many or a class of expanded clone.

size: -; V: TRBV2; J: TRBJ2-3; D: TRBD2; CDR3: CASSQSGRDTDTQYF; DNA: TGTGCCAGCAGTCAGAGCGGGAGGGACACAGATACGCAGTATTTT
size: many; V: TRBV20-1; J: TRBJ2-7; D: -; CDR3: CSAPSSISYEQYF; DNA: TGCAGTGCTCCGTCTAGCATCTCCTACGAGCAGTACTTC
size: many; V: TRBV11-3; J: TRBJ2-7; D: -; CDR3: CASSLRPNSYEQYF; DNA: TGTGCCAGCAGCTTGCGACCTAACTCCTACGAGCAGTACTTC
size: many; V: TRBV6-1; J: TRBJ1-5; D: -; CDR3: CASSEGYSNQPQHF; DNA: TGTGCCAGCAGTGAGGGTTATAGCAATCAGCCCCAGCATTTT
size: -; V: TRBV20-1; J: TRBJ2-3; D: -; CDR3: CSARIPFADTQYF; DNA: TGCAGTGCTAGGATTCCATTCGCAGATACGCAGTATTTT
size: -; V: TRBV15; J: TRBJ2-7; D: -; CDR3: CATSRVGGNYEQYF; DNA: TGTGCCACCAGCAGAGTTGGCGGCAACTACGAGCAGTACTTC
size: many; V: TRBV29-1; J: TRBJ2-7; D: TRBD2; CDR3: CSVERRGATYEQYF; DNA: TGCAGCGTTGAACGGCGGGGGGCAACCTACGAGCAGTACTTC
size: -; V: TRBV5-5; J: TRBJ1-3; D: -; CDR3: CASSATSRVAGNTIYF; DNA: TGTGCCAGCAGCGCCACATCCCGGGTAGCCGGAAACACCATATATTTT
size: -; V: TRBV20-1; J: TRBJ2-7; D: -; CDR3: CSAGGAYSYEQYF; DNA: TGCAGTGCTGGAGGGGCGTACTCCTACGAGCAGTACTTC
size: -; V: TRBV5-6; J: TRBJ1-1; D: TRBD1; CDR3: CASSSNTGTGKANTEAFF; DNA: TGTGCCAGCAGCTCTAACACCGGGACAGGGAAGGCGAACACTGAAGCTTTCTTT
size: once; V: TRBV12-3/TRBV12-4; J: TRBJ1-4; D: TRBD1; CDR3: CASTSTGGKWNEKLFF; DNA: TGTGCCAGCACTTCGACAGGGGGTAAATGGAATGAAAAACTGTTTTTT
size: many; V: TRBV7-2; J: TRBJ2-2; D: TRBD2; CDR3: CASAVAGGHTGELFF; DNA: TGTGCCAGCGCCGTGGCGGGGGGGCACACCGGGGAGCTGTTTTTT
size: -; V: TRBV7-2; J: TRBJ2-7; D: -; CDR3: CASSLKRPHEQYF; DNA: TGTGCCAGCAGCTTAAAGAGACCCCACGAGCAGTACTTC
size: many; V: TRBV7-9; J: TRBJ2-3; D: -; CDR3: CASSLRQGNTDTQYF; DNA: TGTGCCAGCAGCTTACGGCAGGGGAACACAGATACGCAGTATTTT
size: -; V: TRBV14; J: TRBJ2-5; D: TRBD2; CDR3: CASSQESTSDQVGETQYF; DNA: TGTGCCAGCAGCCAAGAGAGCACTAGCGACCAGGTGGGGGAGACCCAGTACTTC
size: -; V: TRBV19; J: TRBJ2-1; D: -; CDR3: CASSLGTSPFF; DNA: TGTGCCAGTAGCCTCGGGACATCTCCGTTCTTC
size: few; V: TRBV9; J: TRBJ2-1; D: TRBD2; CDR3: CASSVGGLAASYNEQFF; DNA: TGTGCCAGCAGCGTAGGCGGACTAGCGGCTTCCTACAATGAGCAGTTCTTC
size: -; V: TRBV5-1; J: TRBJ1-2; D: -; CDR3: CASSSQGRYGYTF; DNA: TGCGCCAGCAGCTCACAGGGAAGATATGGCTACACCTTC
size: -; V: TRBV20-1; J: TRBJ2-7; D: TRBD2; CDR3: CSARGRVKWEQYF; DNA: TGCAGTGCTAGGGGGAGGGTTAAATGGGAGCAGTACTTC
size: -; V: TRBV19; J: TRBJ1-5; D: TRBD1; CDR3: CASTRQGAIFDGNQPQHF; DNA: TGTGCCAGTACGAGACAGGGGGCTATCTTTGATGGCAATCAGCCCCAGCATTTT
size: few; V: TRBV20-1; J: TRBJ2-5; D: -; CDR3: CSARDYTGQTQYF; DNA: TGCAGTGCTAGAGATTACACCGGCCAGACCCAGTACTTC
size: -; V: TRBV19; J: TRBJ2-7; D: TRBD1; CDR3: CASRRDRDHEQYF; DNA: TGTGCCAGTAGGAGGGACAGGGACCACGAGCAGTACTTC
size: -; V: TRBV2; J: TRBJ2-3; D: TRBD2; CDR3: CASSLRPSSGSNTQYF; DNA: TGTGCCAGCAGCTTACGGCCCTCTAGCGGGTCGAATACGCAGTATTTT
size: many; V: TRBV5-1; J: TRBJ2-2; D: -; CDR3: CASSFPGTGELFF; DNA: TGCGCCAGCAGCTTCCCAGGGACCGGGGAGCTGTTTTTT
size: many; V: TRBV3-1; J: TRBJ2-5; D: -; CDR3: CASSPRQFQETQYF; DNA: TGTGCCAGCAGCCCCCGACAGTTCCAAGAGACCCAGTACTTC
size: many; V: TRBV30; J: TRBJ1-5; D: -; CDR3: CAWSLGGNNQPQHF; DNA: TGTGCCTGGAGTCTAGGCGGGAACAATCAGCCCCAGCATTTT
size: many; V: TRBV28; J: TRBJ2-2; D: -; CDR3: CASSLTRGPGELFF; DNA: TGTGCCAGCAGTTTAACGCGGGGACCCGGGGAGCTGTTTTTT
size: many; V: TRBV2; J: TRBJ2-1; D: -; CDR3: CASIGNEQFF; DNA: TGTGCCAGCATAGGGAATGAGCAGTTCTTC
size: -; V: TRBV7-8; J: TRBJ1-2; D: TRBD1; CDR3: CASSLSQGAGGYTF; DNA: TGTGCCAGCAGCTTATCTCAGGGGGCAGGTGGCTACACCTTC
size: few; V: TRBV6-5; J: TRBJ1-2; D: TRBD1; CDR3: CASSYPRDRDLRGYTF; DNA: TGTGCCAGCAGTTACCCCCGGGACAGGGACCTTAGGGGCTACACCTTC
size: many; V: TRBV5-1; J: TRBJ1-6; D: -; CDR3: CASSLDNSPLHF; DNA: TGCGCCAGCAGCTTGGATAATTCACCCCTCCACTTT
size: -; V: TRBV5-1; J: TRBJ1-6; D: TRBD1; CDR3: CASSFSYGTGYSPLHF; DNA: TGCGCCAGCAGCTTCTCCTATGGGACAGGGTATTCACCCCTCCACTTT
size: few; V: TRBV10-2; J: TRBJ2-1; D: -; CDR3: CASMRQIVYNEQFF; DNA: TGCGCCAGCATGCGTCAGATAGTATACAATGAGCAGTTCTTC
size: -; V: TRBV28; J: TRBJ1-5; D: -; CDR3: CASSLVSEPQHF; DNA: TGTGCCAGCAGTTTAGTAAGCGAGCCCCAGCATTTT
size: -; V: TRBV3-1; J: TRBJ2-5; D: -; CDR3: CASSPGGRGYFLTQYF; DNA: TGTGCCAGCAGCCCGGGGGGCAGGGGTTATTTCTTGACCCAGTACTTC
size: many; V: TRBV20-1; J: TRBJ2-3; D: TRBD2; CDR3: CSARVGSGTPGTQYF; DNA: TGCAGTGCTAGAGTCGGTAGCGGGACCCCGGGTACGCAGTATTTT
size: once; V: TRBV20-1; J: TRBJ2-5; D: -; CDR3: CSATPRGMETQYF; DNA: TGCAGTGCTACCCCCCGGGGGATGGAGACCCAGTACTTC
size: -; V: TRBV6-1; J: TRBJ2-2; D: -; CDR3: CASSPDRIKSTGELFF; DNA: TGTGCCAGCAGCCCTGACAGGATTAAAAGCACCGGGGAGCTGTTTTTT
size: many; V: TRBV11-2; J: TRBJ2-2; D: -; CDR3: CASSFKLPYTGELFF; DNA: TGTGCCAGCAGCTTCAAACTTCCTTACACCGGGGAGCTGTTTTTT
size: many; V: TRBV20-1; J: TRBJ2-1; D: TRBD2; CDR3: CSARDPLAGIYNEQFF; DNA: TGCAGTGCTAGAGATCCACTAGCGGGGATATACAATGAGCAGTTCTTC
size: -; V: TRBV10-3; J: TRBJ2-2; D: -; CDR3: CANSREGNGELFF; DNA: TGTGCCAACTCCAGGGAAGGAAACGGGGAGCTGTTTTTT
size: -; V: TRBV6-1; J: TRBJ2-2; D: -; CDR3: CASTTAQGQLFF; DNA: TGTGCCAGCACCACGGCTCAGGGACAGCTGTTTTTT
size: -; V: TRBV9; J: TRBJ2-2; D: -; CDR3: CASSSGIRGGGELFF; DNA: TGTGCCAGCAGTTCCGGGATAAGAGGGGGCGGGGAGCTGTTTTTT